This T cell receptor beta chain is drawn from a study of T cell responses to AZD1222 COVID-19 vaccine. Turning to this clone: The antigen remains unidentified.

Study-wide findings and caveats: As reported, nearly half of all spike-specific TCRs target variant regions that are unmutated.

This CDR3 region has 18 residues. V was pared by 1 base and J by 0 bases, with 6 bases of the junction left unmatched. Per the germline V gene, CDR1 is SGHTA and CDR2 is FQGNSA. Generated by immunoSEQ multiplex PCR, the TCRdb table keeps only in-frame clones and is missing some. Of some 95,000 clones listed, roughly 85% are singletons. The sample in question was peripheral blood, obtained on day 0 of AZD1222 vaccination. The rearrangement uses TRBV7-2 and TRBJ1-6; 7 bases are a match to TRBD1. This TCR came from an adult in good health. The CDR3 region has the DNA TGTGCCAGCAGCTTAGAGGAACAGGGGAGCTCCTATAATTCACCCCTCCACTTT. Translating it yields CASSLEEQGSSYNSPLHF.